Each of the 23 T cell receptor beta chains below was sequenced from the same sample in a study of graft-versus-host responses after intestinal transplantation. These TCRs are of unknown antigen specificity. This table comes from immunoSEQ multiplex PCR, and its TCRdb copy is limited to in-frame clones, with some not included. The table has around 97,000 clones, approximately 94% seen once. The sequencing used unstimulated CD8+ T cells sorted from spleen or lymph node cells, collected before intestinal transplant. These receptors all come from a human donor who received an intestinal transplant.

V usage is TRBV5-1 and J usage is TRBJ2-7, with D possibly matching TRBD2 (6 bases). Germline values: CDR1 SGHRS, CDR2 YFSETQ. The CDR3 is made up of 14 amino acids. V was pared by 4 bases and J by 3 bases, with 14 bases between. The CDR3 here is CASSGGTVYYEQYF. The CDR3 bases are TGCGCCAGCAGCGGAGGGACTGTTTACTACGAGCAGTACTTC. Full variable domain (missing parts from reference TRBV5-1 and TRBJ2-7): KAGVTQTPRYLIKTRGQQVTLSCSPISGHRSVSWYQQTPGQGLQFLFEYFSETQRNKGNFPGRFSGRQFSNSRSEMNVSTLELGDSALYLCASSGGTVYYEQYFGPGTRLTVT.

The chain employs TRBV2 and TRBJ1-4; unclear D gene. V dropped 7 bases and J dropped 0 bases, with 21 bases sitting between them. Germline V gives CDR1 SNHLY, CDR2 FYNNEI. The CDR3 covers 18 residues. CDR3: CASNQGLWLWATNEKLFF. The CDR3 DNA reads as TGTGCCAGCAACCAAGGGCTCTGGCTCTGGGCAACTAATGAAAAACTGTTTTTT.

The rearrangement joins TRBV19 to TRBJ2-3, with 7 bases matching TRBD2. Trimming at V came to 8 bases and at J to 5 bases, leaving 13 bases not matched to a gene. The CDR3 is 15 residues long. The germline gives CDR1 LNHDA, CDR2 SQIVND (reference sequence). DNA for the CDR3: TGTGCCAGTTCCCCCCGGGGGACTAAAAAAGATACGCAGTATTTT. It codes for CASSPRGTKKDTQYF.

The chain joins TRBV12-2 to TRBJ2-2; the table's TRBD2 call for D was not verified on the DNA. TRBV12-2 is classified as a pseudogene. This CDR3 is built from 18 residues. CDR3 nucleotides: TGTGCAAGTCGCCGTATTGTCACCCCAAGCTATAACACCGGGGAGCTGTTTTTT. This encodes CASRRIVTPSYNTGELFF.

The chain combines TRBV7-2 with TRBJ1-6, with TRBD1 as a possible D gene (6 bases). The germline V and J ends were trimmed by 9 bases and 7 bases, with 16 bases remaining between them. The CDR3 runs 14 residues. CDR1 SGHTA and CDR2 FQGNSA come from the germline V gene. CDR3 bases: TGTGCCAGGGACAGCCCCAATTGGAATTCACCCCTCCACTTT. Translated: CARDSPNWNSPLHF.

This clone was observed a single time. The rearrangement links TRBV7-9 to TRBJ1-1; no clear D gene. Deletions cut 1 base from V and 6 bases from J, with 9 bases between. Germline assignment: CDR1 SEHNR and CDR2 FQNEAQ (reference sequence). The CDR3 length is 13 residues. CDR3 in DNA: TGTGCCAGCAGCTTAGGTCTCGTGTCTGAAGCTTTCTTT. This translates into CASSLGLVSEAFF.

Here the CDR3 reads CASSQYTGELFF. CDR3 DNA: TGTGCCAGCAGCCAATACACCGGGGAGCTGTTTTTT. The V and J genes are TRBV7-9 and TRBJ2-2, with no clear D. The CDR3 spans 12 residues. Germline V lookup: CDR1 SEHNR, CDR2 FQNEAQ (reference sequence). Trimming pared 5 bases from V and 3 bases from J, leaving 4 bases between.

This clone was observed once. Other DNA sequences in this sample translate to the same CDR3. The chain joins TRBV11-3 to TRBJ2-1; D is undetermined. This CDR3 is built from 11 residues. Germline V gives CDR1 SGHNT, CDR2 YENEEA. The germline V and J ends were trimmed by 3 bases and 8 bases, with 5 bases remaining between them. The CDR3 is CASSFVDEQFF. The CDR3 DNA follows: TGTGCCAGCAGCTTTGTGGATGAGCAGTTCTTC.

The chain combines TRBV5-1 with TRBJ2-2; D not resolved. The germline V gene encodes CDR1 SGHRS and CDR2 YFSETQ. CDR3 size: 12 residues. Trimming shortened V by 3 bases and J by 3 bases, and 3 bases separated the two germline ends. Here the CDR3 reads CASSWDTGELFF. The CDR3 DNA reads as TGCGCCAGCAGCTGGGACACCGGGGAGCTGTTTTTT.

V usage is TRBV13 and J usage is TRBJ2-4; weak D call: TRBD2 (7 bases). The CDR3 totals 20 residues. Trimming left V 2 bases short and J 1 base short, with 24 bases between. CDR1 and CDR2 from the germline V gene are PRHDT and FYEKMQ (reference sequence). The CDR3 DNA is TGTGCCAGCAGCTTAACGGTCCTTCTGGGGGGGGCCGAGGCCAAAAACATTCAGTACTTC. It is translated as CASSLTVLLGGAEAKNIQYF.

The chain is built from TRBV7-2 and TRBJ2-7; 10 nucleotides align to TRBD2. Germline V gene sequence: CDR1 SGHTA, CDR2 FQGNSA. This CDR3 spans 14 amino acids. The trim removed 4 bases at V and 5 bases at J, leaving 5 bases unmatched. The CDR3 loop is CASSSLAGEDEQYF. The CDR3 coding sequence is TGTGCCAGCAGCTCCCTAGCGGGGGAGGACGAGCAGTACTTC.

The J gene is TRBJ2-7, the V gene TRBV4-2, with D tentatively TRBD2 (5 bases). Trimming shortened V by 4 bases and J by 4 bases, and 17 bases separated the two germline ends. The CDR3 has 15 residues. Germline-derived CDR1 and CDR2 are LGHNA and YNFKEQ. In nucleotides, the CDR3 is TGTGCCAGCAGCCCAGAAGCGGCATTCTCATACGAGCAGTACTTC. Translation gives CASSPEAAFSYEQYF.

The chain combines TRBV29-1 with TRBJ1-2, with D hard to call. The CDR3 spans 10 residues. CDR1 and CDR2 (germline): SQVTM, ANQGSEA. V was pared by 0 bases and J by 6 bases, with 2 bases between. The CDR3 sequence is CSVEENGYTF. The CDR3 DNA follows: TGCAGCGTTGAAGAGAATGGCTACACCTTC.

The chain couples TRBV19 to TRBJ1-1; D is uncertain. CDR3 length: 12 amino acids. V lost 4 bases to trimming and J lost 7 bases, with 10 bases between them. Germline lookup yields CDR1 LNHDA and CDR2 SQIVND (reference sequence). In DNA form, the CDR3 reads TGTGCCAGTAGTAGCCGGAGAGATGAAGCTTTCTTT. Encoded protein: CASSSRRDEAFF.

V is TRBV2 and J is TRBJ2-1; D possibly corresponds to TRBD1 (6 bases). This CDR3 comprises 13 residues. With 6 bases removed from V and 6 bases from J, the gap between germline ends came to 12 bases. The germline CDR1 and CDR2 sequences are SNHLY and FYNNEI. CDR3: CASRSPDSNEQFF. CDR3 DNA sequence: TGTGCCAGCAGATCCCCGGACAGCAATGAGCAGTTCTTC.

J is TRBJ1-6 and V is TRBV27, with 8 bases aligning to TRBD1. With V trimmed by 3 bases and J by 12 bases, 4 bases remained unmatched. Germline-derived CDR1 and CDR2 are MNHEY and SMNVEV (reference sequence). This CDR3 comprises 13 residues. The CDR3 region has the DNA TGTGCCAGCAGTTTGGGGACAGGCCGACCCCTCCACTTT. Translation gives CASSLGTGRPLHF.

CDR3 in DNA: TGTGCCAGCAGCTTAGAGGAAGATGGGAATGGCTACACCTTC. Protein: CASSLEEDGNGYTF. This chain uses TRBV7-9 with TRBJ1-2; D call uncertain. V was cut by 1 base and J by 6 bases, with 12 bases left in between. The CDR3 is made up of 14 amino acids. Germline CDR1 is SEHNR and CDR2 is FQNEAQ (reference sequence).

This chain uses TRBV4-2 with TRBJ1-1; possible D gene TRBD1, 5 bases. CDR3 length: 12 residues. The germline V and J ends were trimmed by 1 base and 8 bases, with 8 bases remaining between them. Germline V gene data show CDR1 as LGHNA and CDR2 as YNFKEQ. As DNA, the CDR3 is TGTGCCAGCAGCCAAGGTCAGGGAGAAGCTTTCTTT. As protein: CASSQGQGEAFF.

This clone was seen once. The rearrangement uses TRBV7-8 and TRBJ1-1; D gene uncertain. From germline, CDR1 is SGHVS and CDR2 FQNEAQ. V lost 2 bases and J 4 bases, leaving 17 bases between the germline ends. The CDR3 loop spans 16 amino acids. DNA of the CDR3: TGTGCCAGCAGCTTAATAGGAGACGCTAAGGGCACTGAAGCTTTCTTT. Amino acids: CASSLIGDAKGTEAFF.

This sequence joins TRBV11-2 and TRBJ1-2; 7 bases fit TRBD1. Germline-derived CDR1 and CDR2 are SGHAT and FQNNGV. This CDR3 has 12 amino acids. V shed 6 bases, J shed 4 bases, and the junction held 2 bases outside the gene matches. The CDR3 reads CASRAGGYGYTF. CDR3 in DNA: TGTGCCAGCAGAGCAGGGGGCTATGGCTACACCTTC.

The chain couples TRBV9 to TRBJ2-2; TRBD2 matches 8 bases. The CDR3 runs 16 residues. Germline V gene sequence: CDR1 SGDLS, CDR2 YYNGEE. Trimming removed 3 bases from V and 5 bases from J; junction bases left unmatched: 9. The CDR3, as DNA: TGTGCCAGCAGCGGTGCCCGGGGGGGCCCGACCGGGGAGCTGTTTTTT. The encoded protein is CASSGARGGPTGELFF.

The V and J genes are TRBV9 and TRBJ2-5, with TRBD2 as a possible D gene (5 bases). There are 14 residues in the CDR3. Trimming shortened V by 0 bases and J by 7 bases, and 13 bases separated the two germline ends. CDR1 and CDR2 (germline): SGDLS, YYNGEE. The CDR3 nucleotides read TGTGCCAGCAGCGTAGACTCGGGGTACGGGACCCAGTACTTC. As protein: CASSVDSGYGTQYF.

The genes are TRBV5-1 and TRBJ2-7; 9 nucleotides align to TRBD2. The CDR3 contains 16 residues. Germline lookup yields CDR1 SGHRS and CDR2 YFSETQ. V was clipped by 1 base and J by 4 bases; unmatched bases: 9. The CDR3 DNA is TGCGCCAGCAGCTTGTCGGTAGCGGGGGCTCTTTACGAGCAGTACTTC. Encoded protein: CASSLSVAGALYEQYF.